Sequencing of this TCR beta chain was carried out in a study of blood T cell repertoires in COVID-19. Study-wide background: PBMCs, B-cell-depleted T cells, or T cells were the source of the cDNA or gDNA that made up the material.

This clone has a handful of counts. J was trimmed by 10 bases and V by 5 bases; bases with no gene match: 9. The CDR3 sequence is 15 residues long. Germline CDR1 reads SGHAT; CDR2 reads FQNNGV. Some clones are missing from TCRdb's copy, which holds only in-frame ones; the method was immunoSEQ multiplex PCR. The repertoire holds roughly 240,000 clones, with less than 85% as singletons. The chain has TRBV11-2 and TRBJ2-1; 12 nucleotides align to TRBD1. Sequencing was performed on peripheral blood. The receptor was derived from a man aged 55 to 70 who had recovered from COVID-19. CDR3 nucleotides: TGTGCCAGCAGCCTGGGACAGGGGGCCCCCAGGGAGCAGTTCTTC. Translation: CASSLGQGAPREQFF.